These 9 T cell receptor beta chains share one sample of origin, sequenced in a study of TIL therapy for anti-PD-1-resistant metastatic lung cancer. Noted time point: pre-treatment sample, taken before nivolumab and TIL therapy. Pleural nodules or supraclavicular lymph nodes made up most of the excised metastases sampled. The libraries were made with immunoSEQ v3. The data were produced by immunoSEQ multiplex PCR, yet TCRdb's version contains in-frame clones alone and is incomplete. The sample has 95,000 or so clones; 50% to 70% are singletons. Specimen: tumor tissue, collected at baseline. Source of these receptors: a person aged 25-85 years with non-small cell lung cancer.

The rearrangement joins TRBV5-4 to TRBJ2-3; 11 positions match TRBD2. V trimming: 3 bases; J trimming: 3 bases; junction bases outside the gene matches: 3. This CDR3 comprises 15 residues. Germline V CDR1 and CDR2: SGHNT, YYREEE (reference sequence). The DNA for the CDR3 is TGTGCCAGCAGCTCCCGACTAGCGGGAACAGATACGCAGTATTTT. Encoded protein: CASSSRLAGTDTQYF.

The J gene is TRBJ1-1, the V gene TRBV19; a weak D match, TRBD1 (5 bases). The CDR3 consists of 17 residues. CDR1 LNHDA and CDR2 SQIVND come from the germline V gene (reference sequence). Trimming left V 0 bases short and J 1 base short, with 15 bases between. The CDR3 reads CASSIDPGWGTNTEAFF. In DNA form, the CDR3 reads TGTGCCAGTAGTATAGACCCGGGTTGGGGGACGAACACTGAAGCTTTCTTT.

This rearrangement joins TRBV14 to TRBJ2-7; D gene unclear. The CDR3 is 13 amino acids. V lost 3 bases and J lost 3, with 9 bases in between. CDR1 and CDR2 from the germline V gene are SGHDN and FVKESK. Here the CDR3 reads CASSQVRSYEQYF. In DNA, the CDR3 is TGTGCCAGCAGCCAGGTTAGGAGCTACGAGCAGTACTTC. The variable domain in full, completed from reference TRBV14 and TRBJ2-7, reads EAGVTQFPSHSVIEKGQTVTLRCDPISGHDNLYWYRRVMGKEIKFLLHFVKESKQDESGMPNNRFLAERTGGTYSTLKVQPAELEDSGVYFCASSQVRSYEQYFGPGTRLTVT.

The chain carries TRBV28 and TRBJ2-4; 7 bases match TRBD2. The CDR3 is 14 amino acids. CDR1 MDHEN and CDR2 SYDVKM come from the germline V gene. Losses at the gene ends were 8 bases for V and 9 bases for J; bases not matched to a gene: 13. CDR3 coding DNA: TGTGCCAGCTCACCCGGCGGACTAGTGGGCATTCAGTACTTC. This codes for CASSPGGLVGIQYF.

J is TRBJ2-1 and V is TRBV6-4, with D perhaps matching TRBD1 (7 bases). Germline values: CDR1 MRHNA, CDR2 SNTAGT. V lost 6 bases and J lost 2, with 20 bases in between. This CDR3 is built from 17 residues. The CDR3 DNA follows: TGTGCCAGCAGGGATGTTACAGGGGAGGTTGCCTACAATGAGCAGTTCTTC. It translates to CASRDVTGEVAYNEQFF.

CDR3 sequence (DNA): TGTGCCAGCAATTCTCAAGGAGAGACCCAGTACTTC. This translates into CASNSQGETQYF. J is TRBJ2-5 and V is TRBV28; D is uncertain. V was pared by 7 bases and J by 4 bases, with 10 bases between. The CDR3 sequence is 12 residues long. Looked up from germline, CDR1 is MDHEN and CDR2 is SYDVKM.

CDR3 bases: TGTGCCAGTAGGCAGAATAGCAATCAGCCCCAGCATTTT. It encodes CASRQNSNQPQHF. This chain uses TRBV12-3 or TRBV12-4 with TRBJ1-5, with unresolved D. Deletions cut 9 bases from V and 0 bases from J, with 9 bases between. This CDR3 has 13 amino acids.

This chain joins TRBV2 and TRBJ2-1; possible D gene TRBD2, 5 bases. The CDR3 is 14 amino acids. CDR1 is SNHLY and CDR2 is FYNNEI in the germline V gene. V lost 8 bases, J lost 8 bases, and 19 bases lay in between. The CDR3, as DNA: TGTGCCAGCCAGAGGGAGCTGATTTCGGATGAGCAGTTCTTC. Protein: CASQRELISDEQFF.

The chain employs TRBV6-5 and TRBJ2-1; 7 nucleotides match TRBD2. The CDR3 contains 15 residues. Looked up from germline, CDR1 is MNHEY and CDR2 is SVGAGI. V dropped 2 bases and J dropped 7; count of bases not matched to a gene: 8. For the CDR3, the DNA is TGTGCCAGCAGTTACGGCGGGAGTGGAGGGAATGAGCAGTTCTTC. The encoded protein is CASSYGGSGGNEQFF.